Below, 21 T cell receptor beta chains from the same sample are listed, as sequenced in a study of T cells in Graves' hyperthyroidism and ophthalmopathy. Amplification yielded TCR beta CDR3 regions, with RNA transcripts as the source. A first-round RT-PCR of the TCR CDR3 used the HTBI primer set. One entry per CDR3 protein, called by TCRdb with MiXCR from the multiplex PCR reads. The sample lists a few hundred thousand distinct CDR3 sequences, about 45% occurring once. Sequencing was done on a sample of peripheral blood or thyroid tissue (not recorded which). Receptor source: a woman under 30 with Graves' hyperthyroidism.

This clonotype has a count of ten or more. V and J are TRBV6-1 and TRBJ1-6; D perhaps matches TRBD1 (5 bases). The V and J ends lost 2 bases and 8 bases respectively, with 16 bases between them. This CDR3 is 16 amino acids long. CDR1 MNHNS and CDR2 SASEGT come from the germline V gene. CDR3 nucleotides: TGTGCCAGCAGTGAAACCGATGGGGCACCCGATTCACCCCTCCACTTT. Translated, it gives CASSETDGAPDSPLHF.

The chain recombines TRBV2 with TRBJ2-2; D remains ambiguous. The CDR3 is made up of 14 amino acids. Germline CDR1 reads SNHLY; CDR2 reads FYNNEI. V was pared by 6 bases and J by 1 base, with 9 bases between. The DNA of the CDR3 is TGTGCCAGCAGGGGGTCGGGGAACACCGGGGAGCTGTTTTTT. Its protein product is CASRGSGNTGELFF. Variable domain in full (rest from reference TRBV2 and TRBJ2-2): EPEVTQTPSHQVTQMGQEVILRCVPISNHLYFYWYRQILGQKVEFLVSFYNNEISEKSEIFDDQFSVERPDGSNFTLKIRSTKLEDSAMYFCASRGSGNTGELFFGEGSRLTVL.

This clonotype has just one count. CDR3: CSVATSGFRYF. The CDR3 DNA reads as TGCAGCGTAGCCACTAGCGGGTTTAGGTACTTC. The V and J genes are TRBV29-1 and TRBJ2-5; 9 bases align to TRBD2. This CDR3 has 11 residues. Trimming at V came to 6 bases and at J to 13 bases, leaving 9 bases not matched to a gene. In germline, CDR1 is SQVTM, CDR2 ANQGSEA.

Details on this clonotype: A much larger clone differs from this one at a single base, so this may be a read error. This chain uses TRBV7-2 with TRBJ2-5, with TRBD2 as a possible D gene (6 bases). This CDR3 comprises 15 residues. Germline assignment: CDR1 SGHTA and CDR2 FQGNSA. The DNA for the CDR3 is TGTGCCAGCAGCTTAGCAGGCAGGGAGGAAGAGACCAAGTACTTC. Translating it yields CASSLAGREEETKYF. Filled out from reference TRBV7-2 and TRBJ2-5, the complete variable domain reads GAGVSQSPSNKVTEKGKDVELRCDPISGHTALYWYRQSLGQGLEFLIYFQGNSAPDKSGLPSDRFSAERTGGSVSTLTIQRTQQEDSAVYLCASSLAGREEETKYFGPGTRLLVL.

Note on this clonotype: Just one base apart from a much larger clone, this may be a read error. The chain has TRBV7-9 and TRBJ1-2, with D perhaps TRBD1 (5 bases). Germline values: CDR1 SEHNR, CDR2 FQNEAQ (reference sequence). Trimming cost V 5 bases and J 8 bases, with 12 bases left between them. This CDR3 is built from 12 residues. The CDR3 DNA sequence: TGTGCCAGCAGCCGCGGCAGGGACGGCTACACCTTC. The encoded protein is CASSRGRDGYTF.

As concerns this clonotype: The germline gene is not matched at one end of the junction; a read error may be the cause. The V and J genes are TRBV7-9 and TRBJ1-4, with 9 bases lining up with TRBD1. Germline V gene sequence: CDR1 SEHNR, CDR2 FQNEAQ (reference sequence). This CDR3 contains 16 residues. The CDR3 spells CASSQVPGQGYQKLFF. The CDR3 DNA reads as TGCGCCAGCAGCCAAGTGCCGGGACAGGGTTATCAAAAACTGTTTTTT.

This clonotype was counted between two and nine times. This chain joins TRBV10-3 and TRBJ1-4; 7 nucleotides line up with TRBD1. V lost 9 bases to trimming and J lost 1 base; unmatched junction nucleotides: 2. The CDR3 is made up of 13 amino acids. Per the germline V gene, CDR1 is ENHRY and CDR2 is SYGVKD. The CDR3 here is CAIRQGTNEKLFF. In DNA, the CDR3 is TGTGCCATAAGACAGGGAACTAATGAAAAACTGTTTTTT.

Concerning this clonotype itself: The germline gene is not matched at one end of the junction; a read error may be the cause. V usage is TRBV10-3 and J usage is TRBJ1-2; weak D call: TRBD1 (5 bases). Germline CDR1 ENHRY, CDR2 SYGVKD. This CDR3 has 16 residues. The CDR3 DNA reads TGTGCCAGCAGTCAACCCCGGATGGGGATGGGGGATGGCTACACCTTC. It yields the protein CASSQPRMGMGDGYTF.

This chain joins TRBV6-1 and TRBJ1-3; no clear D gene. This CDR3 is built from 13 residues. CDR1 and CDR2 (germline): MNHNS, SASEGT. CDR3 sequence reads: CARDERSGNTIYF. The CDR3 nucleotides are TGTGCTAGAGATGAGCGCTCTGGAAACACCATATATTTT.

This clonotype was recorded at least ten times. The genes are TRBV25-1 and TRBJ2-7; 11 bases agree with TRBD1. In germline, CDR1 is MGHDK, CDR2 SYGVNS. V was clipped by 3 bases and J by 1 base; unmatched bases: 8. This CDR3 comprises 17 residues. The CDR3 protein is CASSDPGRDRGSYEQYF. The CDR3, as DNA: TGTGCCAGCAGTGACCCTGGGCGGGACAGGGGGTCCTACGAGCAGTACTTC.

Many counts were recorded for this clonotype. The chain is built from TRBV20-1 and TRBJ2-7; unclear D gene. Germline-derived CDR1 and CDR2 are DFQATT and SNEGSKA (reference sequence). CDR3 size: 11 residues. The V end lost 3 bases, the J end lost 1 base, and 4 bases lay between the germline ends. CDR3 sequence (DNA): TGCAGTGCTAGGGAGTCCTACGAGCAGTACTTC. It specifies CSARESYEQYF.

This clonotype has ten or more counts. This chain joins TRBV24-1 and TRBJ1-1, with D possibly matching TRBD1 (6 bases). Between the trimmed V and J ends, which lost 3 bases and 5 bases, there was a span of 9 bases. The CDR3 is 13 residues long. The germline CDR1 and CDR2 sequences are KGHDR and SFDVKD. CDR3 sequence reads: CATSDVGGTEAFF. DNA of the CDR3: TGTGCCACCAGTGATGTAGGGGGAACTGAAGCTTTCTTT.

The chain links TRBV7-2 to TRBJ1-1; 10 bases are shared with TRBD1. Per the germline V gene, CDR1 is SGHTA and CDR2 is FQGNSA. The CDR3 sequence is 15 residues long. V shed 5 bases and J 7 bases; nucleotides not matched to a gene: 10. CDR3 DNA sequence: TGTGCCAGCAGCCTAGGACAGGGGGAGGAAAGTGAAGCTTTCTTT. Translation: CASSLGQGEESEAFF.

This clonotype has at least ten counts. A read error may account for a junction end that differs from germline. V is TRBV10-3 and J is TRBJ2-7, with D hard to call. The length of the CDR3 is 15 residues. Germline-derived CDR1 and CDR2 are ENHRY and SYGVKD. DNA for the CDR3: TGTGCCAGCAGTTACGGTAGCCGCCGGGTTTTGGAGCAGTACTTC. Its translation is CASSYGSRRVLEQYF.

The V call is TRBV15, the J call TRBJ2-6; TRBD1 matches at 9 bases. CDR3 length: 18 amino acids. V gave up 4 bases and J gave up 0 bases; unmatched junction bases: 7. Germline V gene lookup returns CDR1 LNHNV and CDR2 YYDKDF (reference sequence). CDR3 nucleotides: TGTGCCACCAGCACTTCGGGACAGGGTTCCTCTGGGGCCAACGTCCTGACTTTC. Translation gives CATSTSGQGSSGANVLTF. Full variable domain (missing parts from reference TRBV15 and TRBJ2-6): DAMVIQNPRYQVTQFGKPVTLSCSQTLNHNVMYWYQQKSSQAPKLLFHYYDKDFNNEADTPDNFQSRRPNTSFCFLDIRSPGLGDTAMYLCATSTSGQGSSGANVLTFGAGSRLTVL.

Worth noting for this clonotype: The CDR3 end shows no conserved phenylalanine or tryptophan, and so a read error is likely. It is unclear where the CDR3 begins or ends on the DNA, so no DNA is shown, and the CDR3 is as TCRdb lists it. The CDR3 sequence is CASSLHHRQGD. The rearrangement joins TRBV19 to TRBJ1-4; whether TRBD1, the table's D call, matches the DNA was not checked. From germline, CDR1 is LNHDA and CDR2 SQIVND (reference sequence). The CDR3 spans 11 amino acids, including both terminal residues.

This rearrangement joins TRBV10-3 to TRBJ2-5; no clear D gene. The CDR3 spans 13 residues. Germline CDR1 is ENHRY and CDR2 is SYGVKD. V lost 6 bases, J lost 0 bases, and 8 bases lay in between. The CDR3 protein is CAISLVDQETQYF. CDR3 nucleotides: TGTGCCATCAGCCTTGTGGACCAAGAGACCCAGTACTTC.

With regard to this clonotype: Sequence at one end of the junction differs from germline and may be a read error. The CDR3 protein is CASSQGGGLSGYEQYF. The CDR3 region has the DNA TGCGCCAGCAGCCAAGGGGGTGGGCTATCCGGCTACGAGCAGTACTTC. The chain has TRBV7-2 and TRBJ2-7; possible D gene TRBD1, 6 bases. Germline values: CDR1 SGHTA, CDR2 FQGNSA. The CDR3 sequence is 16 residues long.

This clonotype was counted many times. The chain couples TRBV7-8 to TRBJ2-5; D may be TRBD2 (5 bases). The CDR3 is 14 amino acids. Germline CDR1 reads SGHVS; CDR2 reads FQNEAQ. The V end lost 4 bases, the J end lost 3 bases, and 12 bases lay between the germline ends. CDR3 protein: CASSSRSVEETQYF. The CDR3 DNA reads as TGTGCCAGCAGCTCCCGTAGCGTCGAAGAGACCCAGTACTTC.

Many counts were recorded for this clonotype. The chain carries TRBV7-9 and TRBJ1-2; D is unclear. Per the germline V gene, CDR1 is SEHNR and CDR2 is FQNEAQ (reference sequence). This CDR3 is built from 11 residues. V lost 5 bases and J 8 bases, leaving 9 bases between the germline ends. CDR3 DNA sequence: TGTGCCAGCAGCCCAGCACGGGGCTACACCTTC. Residues: CASSPARGYTF.

The chain uses TRBV7-8 and TRBJ2-5; no firm D call. The V and J ends lost 2 bases and 5 bases respectively, with 15 bases between them. Per germline, CDR1 SGHVS and CDR2 FQNEAQ. This CDR3 has 15 amino acids. For the CDR3, the DNA is TGTGCCAGCAGCTTATCAAGGGTAAAGAGGGAGACCCAGTACTTC. It codes for CASSLSRVKRETQYF.